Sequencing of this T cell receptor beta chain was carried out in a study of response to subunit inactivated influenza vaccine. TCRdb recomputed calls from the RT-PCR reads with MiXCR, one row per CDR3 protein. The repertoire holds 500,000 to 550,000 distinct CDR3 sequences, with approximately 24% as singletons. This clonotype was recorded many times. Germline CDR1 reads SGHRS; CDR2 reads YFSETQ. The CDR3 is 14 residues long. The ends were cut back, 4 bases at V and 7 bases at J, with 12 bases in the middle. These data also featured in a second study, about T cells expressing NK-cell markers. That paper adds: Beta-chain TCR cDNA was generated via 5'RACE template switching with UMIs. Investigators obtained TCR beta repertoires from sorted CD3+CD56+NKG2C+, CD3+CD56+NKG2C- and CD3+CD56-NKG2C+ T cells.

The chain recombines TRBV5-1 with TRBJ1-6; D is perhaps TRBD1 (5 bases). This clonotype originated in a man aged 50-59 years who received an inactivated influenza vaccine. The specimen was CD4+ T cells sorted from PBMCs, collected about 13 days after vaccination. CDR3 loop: CASSLGTANSPLHF. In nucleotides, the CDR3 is TGCGCCAGCAGCCTAGGGACGGCCAATTCACCCCTCCACTTT.